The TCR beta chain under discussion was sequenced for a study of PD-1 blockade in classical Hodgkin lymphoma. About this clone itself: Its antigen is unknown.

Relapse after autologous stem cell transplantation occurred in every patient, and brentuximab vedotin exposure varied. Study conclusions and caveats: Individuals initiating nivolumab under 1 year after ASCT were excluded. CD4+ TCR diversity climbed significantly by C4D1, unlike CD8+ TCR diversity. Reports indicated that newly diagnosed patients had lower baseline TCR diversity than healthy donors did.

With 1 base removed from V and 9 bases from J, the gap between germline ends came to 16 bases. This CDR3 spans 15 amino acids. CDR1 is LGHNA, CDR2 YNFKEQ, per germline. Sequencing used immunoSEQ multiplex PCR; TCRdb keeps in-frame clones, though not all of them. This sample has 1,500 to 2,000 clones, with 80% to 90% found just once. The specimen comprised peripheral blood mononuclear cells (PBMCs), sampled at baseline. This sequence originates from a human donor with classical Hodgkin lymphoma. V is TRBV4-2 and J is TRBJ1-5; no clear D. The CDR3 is CASSQAGVEAWPQHF. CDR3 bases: TGTGCCAGCAGCCAAGCGGGTGTGGAGGCTTGGCCCCAGCATTTT.